This record concerns one T cell receptor beta chain sequence. At the DNA level, this CDR3 is encoded by other sequences in the same sample as well. CD8 cells classed as naive were CD45RO-negative and positively selected for CCR7, excluding terminally differentiated effector memory CD45RA+ cells. The data belong to a study of shared clonotypes between healthy human individuals. The CDR3 length is 13 residues. Germline V gene lookup returns CDR1 LNHNV and CDR2 YYDKDF (reference sequence). The V end lost 3 bases, the J end lost 1 base, and 5 bases lay between the germline ends. The method was immunoSEQ multiplex PCR; TCRdb's version includes in-frame clones alone and lacks a portion of them. The profile covers millions of clones, with about 93% appearing a single time and about 1.5% taken by the ten largest.

The receptor comes from a man between 18 and 35 years old in good health. Some clones in this sample may be carry-over from other donors' samples. J is TRBJ2-3 and V is TRBV15; D unclear. Sequencing input: naive CD8+ T cells from PBMCs. The CDR3 coding sequence is TGTGCCACCAGCAGCCGGGGCACAGATACGCAGTATTTT. Translating it yields CATSSRGTDTQYF.